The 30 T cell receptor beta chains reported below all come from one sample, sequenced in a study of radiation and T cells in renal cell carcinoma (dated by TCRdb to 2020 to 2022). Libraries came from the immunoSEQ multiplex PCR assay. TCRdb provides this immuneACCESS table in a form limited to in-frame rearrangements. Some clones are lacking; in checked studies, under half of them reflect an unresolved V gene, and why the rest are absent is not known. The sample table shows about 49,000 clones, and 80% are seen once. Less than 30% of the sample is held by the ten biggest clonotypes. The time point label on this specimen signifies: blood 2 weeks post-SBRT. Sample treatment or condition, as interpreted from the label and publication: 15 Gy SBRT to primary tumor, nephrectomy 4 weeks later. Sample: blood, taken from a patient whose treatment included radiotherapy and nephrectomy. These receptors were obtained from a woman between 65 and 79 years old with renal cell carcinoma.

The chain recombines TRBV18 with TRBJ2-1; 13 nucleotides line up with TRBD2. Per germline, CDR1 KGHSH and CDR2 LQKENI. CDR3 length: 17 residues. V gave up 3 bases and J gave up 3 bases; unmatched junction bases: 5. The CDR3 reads CASSPGLAGAGYNEQFF. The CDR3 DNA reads TGTGCCAGCTCACCTGGACTAGCGGGAGCGGGCTACAATGAGCAGTTCTTC.

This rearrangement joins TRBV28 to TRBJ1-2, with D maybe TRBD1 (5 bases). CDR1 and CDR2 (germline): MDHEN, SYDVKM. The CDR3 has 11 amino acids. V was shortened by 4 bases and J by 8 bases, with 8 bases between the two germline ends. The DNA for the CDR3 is TGTGCCAGCAGTTCCTGGGACGGCTACACCTTC. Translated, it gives CASSSWDGYTF.

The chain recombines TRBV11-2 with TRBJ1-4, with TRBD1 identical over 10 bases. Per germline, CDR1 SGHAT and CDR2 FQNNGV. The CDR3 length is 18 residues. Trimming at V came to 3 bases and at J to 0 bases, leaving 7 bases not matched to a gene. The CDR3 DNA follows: TGTGCCAGCAGCTTGCCGGACAGGGGGTGGGCAACTAATGAAAAACTGTTTTTT. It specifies CASSLPDRGWATNEKLFF.

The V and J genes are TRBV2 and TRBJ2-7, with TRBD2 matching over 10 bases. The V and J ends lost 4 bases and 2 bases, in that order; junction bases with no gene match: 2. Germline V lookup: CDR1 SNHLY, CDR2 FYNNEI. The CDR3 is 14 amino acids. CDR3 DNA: TGTGCCAGCAGTGGGACTAGCGGTGCCTACGAGCAGTACTTC. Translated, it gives CASSGTSGAYEQYF.

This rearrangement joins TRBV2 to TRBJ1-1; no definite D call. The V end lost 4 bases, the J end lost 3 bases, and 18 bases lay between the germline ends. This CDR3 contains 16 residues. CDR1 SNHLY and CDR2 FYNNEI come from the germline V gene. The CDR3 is CASSGRNLVGDTEAFF. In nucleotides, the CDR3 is TGTGCCAGCAGTGGTCGAAACCTCGTCGGGGACACTGAAGCTTTCTTT.

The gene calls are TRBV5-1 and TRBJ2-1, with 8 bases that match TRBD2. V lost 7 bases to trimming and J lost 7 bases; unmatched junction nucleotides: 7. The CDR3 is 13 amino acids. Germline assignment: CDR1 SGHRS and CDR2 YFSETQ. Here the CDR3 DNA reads TGCGCCAGCCTTAGCGGGATTGGGAATGAGCAGTTCTTC. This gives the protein CASLSGIGNEQFF.

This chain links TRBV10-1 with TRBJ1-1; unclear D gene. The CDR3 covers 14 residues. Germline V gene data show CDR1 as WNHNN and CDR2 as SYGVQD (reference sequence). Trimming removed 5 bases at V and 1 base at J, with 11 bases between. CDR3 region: CASSRGSENTEAFF. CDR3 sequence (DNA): TGCGCCAGCAGTCGAGGTTCGGAGAACACTGAAGCTTTCTTT.

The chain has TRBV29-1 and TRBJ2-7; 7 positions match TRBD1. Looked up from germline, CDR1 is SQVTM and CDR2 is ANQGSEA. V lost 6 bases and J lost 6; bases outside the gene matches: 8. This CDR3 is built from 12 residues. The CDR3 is CSVDSQGSEQYF. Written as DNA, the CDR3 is TGCAGCGTCGACTCACAGGGGAGCGAGCAGTACTTC.

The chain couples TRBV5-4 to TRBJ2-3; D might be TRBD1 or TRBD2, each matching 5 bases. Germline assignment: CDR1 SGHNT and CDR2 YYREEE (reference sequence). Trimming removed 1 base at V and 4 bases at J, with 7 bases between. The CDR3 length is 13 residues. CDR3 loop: CASSLRGADTQYF. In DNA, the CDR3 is TGTGCCAGCAGCTTGCGAGGGGCAGATACGCAGTATTTT.

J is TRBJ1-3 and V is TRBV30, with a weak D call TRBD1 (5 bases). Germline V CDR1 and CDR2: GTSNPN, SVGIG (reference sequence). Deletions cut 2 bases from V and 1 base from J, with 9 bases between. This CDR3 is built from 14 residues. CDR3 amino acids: CAWSPGLSGNTIYF. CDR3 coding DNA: TGTGCCTGGAGTCCAGGGCTATCTGGAAACACCATATATTTT.

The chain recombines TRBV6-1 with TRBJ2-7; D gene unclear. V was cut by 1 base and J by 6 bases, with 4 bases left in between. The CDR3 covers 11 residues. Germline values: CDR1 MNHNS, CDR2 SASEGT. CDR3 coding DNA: TGTGCCAGCAGTGAAGTTCGCGAGCAGTACTTC. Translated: CASSEVREQYF.

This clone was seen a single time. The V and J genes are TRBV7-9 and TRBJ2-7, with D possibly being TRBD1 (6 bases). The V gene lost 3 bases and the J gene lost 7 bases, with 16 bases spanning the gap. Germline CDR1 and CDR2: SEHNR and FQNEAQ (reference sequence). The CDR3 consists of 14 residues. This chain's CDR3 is CASSFSGTSGEQYF. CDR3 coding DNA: TGTGCCAGCAGCTTTTCCGGGACATCAGGGGAGCAGTACTTC.

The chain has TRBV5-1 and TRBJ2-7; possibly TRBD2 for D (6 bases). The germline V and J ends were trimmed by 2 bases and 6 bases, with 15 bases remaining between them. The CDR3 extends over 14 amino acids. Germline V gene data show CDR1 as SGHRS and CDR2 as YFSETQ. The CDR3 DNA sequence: TGCGCCAGCAGCTTTGGCCCCCCCGGGGGCGAGCAGTACTTC. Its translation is CASSFGPPGGEQYF.

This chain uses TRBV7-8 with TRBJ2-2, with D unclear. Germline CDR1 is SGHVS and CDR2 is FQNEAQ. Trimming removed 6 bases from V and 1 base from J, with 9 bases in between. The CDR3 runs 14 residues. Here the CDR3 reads CASSHDWNTGELFF. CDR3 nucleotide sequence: TGTGCCAGCAGTCACGATTGGAACACCGGGGAGCTGTTTTTT. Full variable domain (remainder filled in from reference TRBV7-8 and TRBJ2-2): GAGVSQSPRYKVAKRGQDVALRCDPISGHVSLFWYQQALGQGPEFLTYFQNEAQLDKSGLPSDRFFAERPEGSVSTLKIQRTQQEDSAVYLCASSHDWNTGELFFGEGSRLTVL.

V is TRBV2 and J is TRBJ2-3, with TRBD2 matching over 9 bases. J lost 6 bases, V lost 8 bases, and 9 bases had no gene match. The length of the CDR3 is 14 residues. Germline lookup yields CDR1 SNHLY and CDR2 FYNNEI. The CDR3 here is CASEAGGRRDTQYF. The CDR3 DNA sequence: TGTGCCAGCGAAGCGGGGGGCCGTAGGGATACGCAGTATTTT.

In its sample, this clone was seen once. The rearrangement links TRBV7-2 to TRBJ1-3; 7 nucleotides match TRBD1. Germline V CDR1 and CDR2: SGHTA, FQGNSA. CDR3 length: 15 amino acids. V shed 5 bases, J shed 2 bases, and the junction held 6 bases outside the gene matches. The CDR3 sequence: CASSPDRATGNTIYF. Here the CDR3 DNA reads TGTGCCAGCAGCCCAGACAGGGCAACTGGAAACACCATATATTTT.

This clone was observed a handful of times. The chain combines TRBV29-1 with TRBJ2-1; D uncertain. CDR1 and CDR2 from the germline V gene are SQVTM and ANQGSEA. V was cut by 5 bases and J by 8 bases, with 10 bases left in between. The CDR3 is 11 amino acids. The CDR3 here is CSVIRADEQFF. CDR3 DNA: TGCAGCGTTATAAGGGCTGATGAGCAGTTCTTC.

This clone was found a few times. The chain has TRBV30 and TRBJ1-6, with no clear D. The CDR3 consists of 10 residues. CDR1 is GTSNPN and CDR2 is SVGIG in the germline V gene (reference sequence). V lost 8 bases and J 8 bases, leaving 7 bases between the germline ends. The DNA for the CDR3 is TGTGCCGTGGGTTATTCACCCCTCCACTTT. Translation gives CAVGYSPLHF.

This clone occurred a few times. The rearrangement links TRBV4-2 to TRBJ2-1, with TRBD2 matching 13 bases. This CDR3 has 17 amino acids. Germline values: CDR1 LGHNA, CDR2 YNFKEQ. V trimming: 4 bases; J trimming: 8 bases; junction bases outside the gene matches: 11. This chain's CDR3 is CASSPPKGTSGTDEQFF. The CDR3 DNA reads TGTGCCAGCAGCCCCCCGAAGGGGACTAGCGGGACCGATGAGCAGTTCTTC.

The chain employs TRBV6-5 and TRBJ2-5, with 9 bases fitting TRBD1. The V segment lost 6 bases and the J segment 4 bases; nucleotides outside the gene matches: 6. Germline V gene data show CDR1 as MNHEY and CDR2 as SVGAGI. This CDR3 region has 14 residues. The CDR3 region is CASSGQGTSETQYF. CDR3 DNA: TGTGCCAGCAGCGGACAGGGGACGTCAGAGACCCAGTACTTC.

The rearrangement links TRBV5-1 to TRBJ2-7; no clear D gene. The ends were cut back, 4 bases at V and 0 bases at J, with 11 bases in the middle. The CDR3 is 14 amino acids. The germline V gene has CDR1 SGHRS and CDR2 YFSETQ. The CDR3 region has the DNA TGCGCCAGCAGCCCCCTTGGGGACTCCTACGAGCAGTACTTC. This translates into CASSPLGDSYEQYF.

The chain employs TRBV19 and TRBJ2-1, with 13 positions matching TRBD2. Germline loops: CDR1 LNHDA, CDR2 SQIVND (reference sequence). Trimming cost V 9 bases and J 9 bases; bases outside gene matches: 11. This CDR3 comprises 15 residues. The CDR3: CARAPRTSGRSEQFF. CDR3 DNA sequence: TGTGCCAGGGCCCCCCGGACTAGCGGGAGAAGTGAGCAGTTCTTC. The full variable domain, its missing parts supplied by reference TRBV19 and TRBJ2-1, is DGGITQSPKYLFRKEGQNVTLSCEQNLNHDAMYWYRQDPGQGLRLIYYSQIVNDFQKGDIAEGYSVSREKKESFPLTVTSAQKNPTAFYLCARAPRTSGRSEQFFGPGTRLTVL.

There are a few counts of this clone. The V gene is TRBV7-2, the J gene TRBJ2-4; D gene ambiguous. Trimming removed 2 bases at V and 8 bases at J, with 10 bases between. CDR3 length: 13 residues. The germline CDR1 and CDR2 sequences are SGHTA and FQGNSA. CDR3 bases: TGTGCCAGCAGCTTAATAAGGAAAGACATTCAGTACTTC. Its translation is CASSLIRKDIQYF.

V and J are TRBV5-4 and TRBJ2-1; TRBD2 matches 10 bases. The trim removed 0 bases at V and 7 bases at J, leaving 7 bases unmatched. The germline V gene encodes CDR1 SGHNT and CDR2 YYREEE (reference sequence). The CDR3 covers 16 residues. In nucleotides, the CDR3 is TGTGCCAGCAGCTTGGGTAGCGGGGGGCCCATTAATGAGCAGTTCTTC. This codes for CASSLGSGGPINEQFF.

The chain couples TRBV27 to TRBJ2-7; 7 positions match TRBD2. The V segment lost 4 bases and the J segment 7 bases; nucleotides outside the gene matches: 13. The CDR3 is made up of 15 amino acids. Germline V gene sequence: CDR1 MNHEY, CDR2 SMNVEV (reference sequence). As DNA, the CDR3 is TGTGCCAGCAGTTCCGCCGGGACTACCCCTAGGGAGCAGTACTTC. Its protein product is CASSSAGTTPREQYF.

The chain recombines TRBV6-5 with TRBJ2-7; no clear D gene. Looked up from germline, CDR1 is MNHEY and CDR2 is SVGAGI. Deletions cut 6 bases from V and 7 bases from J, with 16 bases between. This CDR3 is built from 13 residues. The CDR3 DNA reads TGTGCCAGCAGATCCCGTGGGGTGGGGGAGCAGTACTTC. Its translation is CASRSRGVGEQYF.

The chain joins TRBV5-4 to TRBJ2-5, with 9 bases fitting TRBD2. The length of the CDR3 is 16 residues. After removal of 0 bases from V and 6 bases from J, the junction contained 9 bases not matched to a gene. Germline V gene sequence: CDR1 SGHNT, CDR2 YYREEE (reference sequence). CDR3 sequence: CASSLEAGGQGKTQYF. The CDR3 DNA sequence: TGTGCCAGCAGCTTGGAGGCGGGGGGGCAGGGGAAGACCCAGTACTTC.

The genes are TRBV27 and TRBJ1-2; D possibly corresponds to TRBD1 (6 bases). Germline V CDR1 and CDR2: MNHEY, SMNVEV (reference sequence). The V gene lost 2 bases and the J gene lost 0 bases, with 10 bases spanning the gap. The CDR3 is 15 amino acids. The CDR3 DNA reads TGTGCCAGCAGTTTAAGGGGGACGGCTAACTATGGCTACACCTTC. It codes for CASSLRGTANYGYTF.

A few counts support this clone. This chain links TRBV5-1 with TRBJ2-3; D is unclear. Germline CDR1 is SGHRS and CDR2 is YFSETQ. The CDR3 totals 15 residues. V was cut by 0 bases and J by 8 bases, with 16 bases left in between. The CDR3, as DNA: TGCGCCAGCAGCTTGGATAGCACCACCGACGGTACGCAGTATTTT. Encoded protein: CASSLDSTTDGTQYF.

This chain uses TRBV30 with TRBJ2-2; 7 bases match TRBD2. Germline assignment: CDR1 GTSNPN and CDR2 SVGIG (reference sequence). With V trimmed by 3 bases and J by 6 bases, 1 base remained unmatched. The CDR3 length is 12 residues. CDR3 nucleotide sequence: TGTGCCTGGAGGGGGAGGGCCGGGGAGCTGTTTTTT. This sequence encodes CAWRGRAGELFF.